This TCR beta chain derives from a study of STAT5B mutations in CD4+ large granular lymphocyte leukemia. Germline V CDR1 and CDR2: SEHNR, FQNEAQ (reference sequence). V lost 5 bases and J lost 5, with 21 bases in between. The CDR3 spans 16 residues. The study's findings and limits: Main leukemic clonotypes were patient-specific, but under 30% appeared at low frequency elsewhere. Patient CD4-sorted repertoires stayed more clonal than healthy ones after leukemic-clone removal.

Sequencing was at survey level. In the original processing: A productive frequency of 2.59 x 10-5 was the lowest detectable. The repertoire was sequenced with immunoSEQ multiplex PCR; TCRdb's copy has only in-frame clones and lacks some. The V and J calls and clone size come from that table; D and trimming were worked out from the DNA. The sample has about 40,000 clones, approximately 84% seen once; the top ten hold about 0.34%. In the case of this clone: Antigen: not known.

This sequence joins TRBV7-9 and TRBJ1-2; weak D call: TRBD1 (5 bases). This TCR was recovered from a human donor in good health. Source material: CD4+ T cells from blood buffy coats. The CDR3 DNA sequence: TGTGCCAGCAGCGCCGGGACGCGTGGGTCGGATTATGGCTACACCTTC. As protein: CASSAGTRGSDYGYTF.